The clone carrying this T cell receptor (beta chain) was observed many times. Its antigen is not known. This sample was taken from a study of regulatory T cells in long-lasting Graves disease. Findings of the study overall: TRBV28, TRBJ1-2 and TRBJ2-5 emerged as the favored segments in persistent disease.

Both iRepertoire HTBI primers and Arm-PCR of CDR3 regions were used to build the TCR beta libraries. MiXCR, run by TCRdb on the multiplex PCR reads, gives a single entry per CDR3 protein. The table shows 350,000 to 500,000 distinct CDR3 sequences, with 12% to 15% occurring only once. As to time point: newly diagnosed GD, antithyroid drugs for less than 3 months. Isolated PBMC RNA provided the starting material for the TCR library. The V segment lost 7 bases and the J segment 5 bases; nucleotides outside the gene matches: 5. Germline assignment: CDR1 MDHEN and CDR2 SYDVKM. There are 12 residues in the CDR3. These data are also associated with another study on T cells in Graves' hyperthyroidism and ophthalmopathy. That report notes: HTBI primers drove first-round RT-PCR of the TCR CDR3. Blood samples included most of the expanded thyroid clonotypes exceeding 0.001.

The V call is TRBV28, the J call TRBJ2-7; the match to TRBD1 covers 7 bases. The material sequenced was peripheral blood mononuclear cells (PBMCs), taken at new diagnosis, from a patient treated with antithyroid drugs. The clonotype comes from a woman between 50 and 59 years old with Graves disease. CDR3 in DNA: TGTGCCAGCACTGACAGGGAGAACGAGCAGTACTTC. Its protein product is CASTDRENEQYF. Using reference TRBV28 and TRBJ2-7 for the parts outside the CDR3, the full variable domain is DVKVTQSSRYLVKRTGEKVFLECVQDMDHENMFWYRQDPGLGLRLIYFSYDVKMKEKGDIPEGYSVSREKKERFSLILESASTNQTSMYLCASTDRENEQYFGPGTRLTVT.